This T cell receptor beta chain comes out of a study of blood T cell repertoires in COVID-19. Study summary: The United States, Italy and Spain provided the acute and convalescent COVID-19 samples. T cells, B-cell-depleted T cells, or PBMCs provided the cDNA or gDNA that served as material.

Looked up from germline, CDR1 is MNHNY and CDR2 is SVGAGI (reference sequence). This CDR3 spans 15 amino acids. The V and J ends lost 0 bases and 3 bases respectively, with 6 bases between them. Those enrolled in Seattle joined during active infection and were followed longitudinally afterward. TCRdb's copy holds only in-frame clones and misses some; the assay was immunoSEQ multiplex PCR. Among 45,000 to 70,000 clones listed, about 90% were seen once. V and J are TRBV6-6 and TRBJ1-6, with a weak D call TRBD1 (5 bases). Source material: peripheral blood. The sequence came from a woman aged 80 or over with COVID-19, enrolled during active disease. CDR3 sequence reads: CASSYSQGYNSPLHF. CDR3 nucleotide sequence: TGTGCCAGCAGTTACTCGCAGGGCTATAATTCACCCCTCCACTTT.